This T cell receptor beta chain was sequenced in a study of CXCR3-negative and CXCR3-positive naive CD8 T cells (dated by TCRdb to about 2019). For the study in its entirety: In total, about 130 million TRB reads were obtained, or roughly 1.5 +/- 0.3 million reads per library. The diversity and physicochemical repertoire analyses included under 12 donors pooled from two independent experiments. TRBV-TRBJ cluster analysis included naive subsets from roughly 5 donors and memory cells from 3 donors. The study at large found these results: Because surface CD5, which is linked to self-reactivity in mice, was comparable between the naive subsets, TCR interaction strength was also inferred from the physicochemical properties of TRB CDR3s. Freshly isolated PBMCs were used for most assays because CXCR3 expression went down partially after cryopreservation. Comparably high repertoire diversity was found in both naive subsets, whereas much lower repertoire diversity was found in memory CD8+ T cells. TRBV-TRBJ usage was similar between naive CXCR3-negative and CXCR3-positive cells from the same donor, while memory cells showed distinct patterns. Compared with CXCR3-negative naive cells, CXCR3-positive naive cells had TRB CDR3s with higher hydrophobicity (lower Kidera factor 4), lower energy, and higher strength and volume indices.

For each CD8+ T cell subset, flow sorting was done in triplicate, and about 300,000 cells per subset went directly into RLT lysis buffer. To exclude memory contaminants, naive CD8+ T cells were stringently defined as CD45RO-CCR7+CD27+CD95-. Peripheral blood mononuclear cells were isolated from buffy coats by standard density gradient centrifugation. A FACSAria III was used to flow-sort naive CD8+ T cells into CXCR3-negative and CXCR3-positive populations. Total RNA was extracted from sorted cells with an RNeasy Mini Kit. The CDR3 spans 14 residues, from the cysteine through the phenylalanine. The record lacks a DNA sequence. CDR1 MNHEY and CDR2 SVGEGT were looked up in the germline V gene. Reads for this sample came from a NextSeq 550. The Human TCR Profiling Kit (MiLaboratory) was used to prepare UMI-labeled 5' RACE TRB cDNA libraries. cDNA synthesis used the entire amount of extracted RNA, and PCR amplification then used the entire amount of cDNA produced. The libraries were made side by side, with each library going through the same number of PCR cycles. The authors processed their data as follows. MIGEC and MiXCR extracted about 48,000 +/- 9,800 unique UMI-labeled TRB cDNA molecules per library, requiring at least two reads per UMI. An average of roughly 40,000 +/- 10,000 functional in-frame TRB CDR3 nucleotide clonotypes without stop codons was found per library. After each sample was downsampled to 5000 UMI-labeled TRB molecules, VDJtools was used to calculate diversity metrics such as normalized Shannon-Wiener and Chao1. VDJtools was used to calculate clonotype-size-weighted physicochemical properties of the central five CDR3 residues, namely interaction energy, strength, volume and Kidera factor 4. One entry per CDR3 protein sequence results from the TCRdb reprocessing of the reads, with DNA left out. TCRdb assigned the V and J calls; the authors' analysis was not used. This specimen's table enumerates roughly 93,000 distinct CDR3 sequences. The top ten constitute around 1% of the sample.

For this clonotype: The clone's antigen remains unknown.

Material: naive CXCR3+ CD8+ T cells from blood. The cell subset or site label corresponds to: CD45RO-CCR7+CD27+CD95- naive CD8+ T cells expressing CXCR3 (TNR3+). This receptor was obtained from a human donor in good health. Some clones in this sample may be carry-over from other donors' samples. The chain is encoded by TRBV6-2 or TRBV6-3 joined to TRBJ1-2. This receptor has the CDR3 CASSYVAEGYGYTF.